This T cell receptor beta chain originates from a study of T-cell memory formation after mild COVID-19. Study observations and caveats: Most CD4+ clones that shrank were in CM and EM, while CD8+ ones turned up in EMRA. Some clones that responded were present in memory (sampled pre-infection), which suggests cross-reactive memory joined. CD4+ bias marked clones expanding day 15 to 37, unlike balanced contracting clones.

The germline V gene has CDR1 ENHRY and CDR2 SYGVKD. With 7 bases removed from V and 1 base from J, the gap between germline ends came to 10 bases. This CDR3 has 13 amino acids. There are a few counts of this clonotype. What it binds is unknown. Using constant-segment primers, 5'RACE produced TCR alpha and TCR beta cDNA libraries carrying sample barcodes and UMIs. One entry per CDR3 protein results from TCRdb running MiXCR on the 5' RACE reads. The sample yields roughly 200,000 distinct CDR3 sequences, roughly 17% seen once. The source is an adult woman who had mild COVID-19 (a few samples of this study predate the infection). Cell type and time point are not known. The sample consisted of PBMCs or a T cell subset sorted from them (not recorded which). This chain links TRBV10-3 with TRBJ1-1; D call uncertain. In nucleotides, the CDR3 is TGTGCCATCACCTTTAGAACGAACACTGAAGCTTTCTTT. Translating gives CAITFRTNTEAFF.